This T cell receptor (beta chain) was observed in a study of control samples from healthy donors and cancer patients. Here immunoSEQ multiplex PCR was the method, and the copy in TCRdb shows in-frame clones only, minus some. The sample yields about 150,000 clones, just under 95% seen once. Sequencing was done on a sample of blood. This sequence originates from a man between 40 and 49 years old in good health.

The DNA for the CDR3 is TGTGCCAGCAGCCGTGACAGGGCCGGCGGGGAGCTGTTTTTT. Its protein is CASSRDRAGGELFF. The rearrangement joins TRBV11-1 to TRBJ2-2; 7 bases fit TRBD1. Germline CDR1 is SGHAT and CDR2 is FQDESV (reference sequence). This CDR3 is built from 14 residues. The V gene end was trimmed by 5 bases and the J gene end by 7 bases; junction bases not matched to a gene: 7. Variable domain in full (rest from reference TRBV11-1 and TRBJ2-2): EAEVAQSPRYKITEKSQAVAFWCDPISGHATLYWYRQILGQGPELLVQFQDESVVDDSQLPKDRFSAERLKGVDSTLKIQPAELGDSAMYLCASSRDRAGGELFFGEGSRLTVL.